In its sample, the clone carrying this T cell receptor beta chain was seen many times. The data were obtained in a study of regulatory T cells in long-lasting Graves disease. As for time point: newly diagnosed GD, antithyroid drugs for less than 3 months. From RNA extracted from PBMCs, the TCR library was made. With iRepertoire HTBI primers and Arm-PCR of CDR3 regions, TCR beta libraries were built. TCRdb re-called the multiplex PCR reads through MiXCR, storing one row per CDR3 protein. The sample consists of 300,000 to 400,000 distinct CDR3 sequences, over 15% of them appearing once. The junction had 5 bases not matched to a gene; V was cut back by 3 bases and J by 6 bases. Germline CDR1 SEHNR, CDR2 FQNEAQ (reference sequence). This CDR3 spans 13 amino acids.

The specimen was peripheral blood mononuclear cells (PBMCs), collected at new diagnosis, from a patient treated with antithyroid drugs. The chain combines TRBV7-9 with TRBJ2-7, with 7 bases lining up with TRBD1. The clonotype was recovered from a female donor with Graves disease. CDR3 amino acids: CASSLTSGGEQYF. CDR3 DNA: TGTGCCAGCAGCTTGACCTCAGGGGGCGAGCAGTACTTC.